The clone carrying this TCR beta chain has just a few counts. Its antigen is unknown. The TCRbeta library incorporated unique molecular identifiers. From the PCR reads, TCRdb called clonotypes with MiXCR, one entry per CDR3 protein. Of around 370,000 distinct CDR3 sequences in the sample, roughly 17% are singletons; the top ten hold roughly 41%. The data are from a study of T-cell reconstitution after alpha-beta-depleted transplantation in children. The study's findings and limits: T cells produced anew were the main source of T-cell counts and diversity one year after transplant. Several hundred expanded graft clones reportedly supplied alpha-beta T cells about two months after transplant.

Trimming took off 0 bases at V and 2 bases at J, with 15 bases between the two ends. The germline V gene encodes CDR1 KGHSH and CDR2 LQKENI. This CDR3 spans 17 amino acids. This receptor was obtained from a male patient under 10 years old who had a stem cell transplant for acute lymphoblastic leukemia, so the T cells may come from the graft donor. The rearrangement links TRBV18 to TRBJ2-3; weak D call: TRBD1 (7 bases). Sequencing was performed on PBMCs, mostly from graft donor cells, taken 360 days after TCRalphabeta/CD19-depleted stem cell transplant. Written as DNA, the CDR3 is TGTGCCAGCTCACCACCGCGGTCAGGGGGGCCCACAGATACGCAGTATTTT. It codes for CASSPPRSGGPTDTQYF.